The clone carrying this T cell receptor (beta chain) was counted ten times or more. Treatment specified: oral pan-JAK inhibitor, 5-10 mg twice daily. The CDR3 sequence is 13 residues long. Germline assignment: CDR1 SEHNR and CDR2 FQNEAQ (reference sequence). V was pared by 6 bases and J by 2 bases, with 11 bases between. The data stem from a study of CD8+ T cells in alopecia areata. Extraction of RNA preceded its reverse transcription into cDNA, which served as the sequencing template. Sequenced by immunoSEQ multiplex PCR; TCRdb stores in-frame clones only, minus some. This sample has about 180,000 clones, with about 47% found just once.

This clonotype was sampled from a human donor with alopecia areata. The specimen was CD8+ T cells sorted from blood, collected between weeks 51 and 52, from a patient treated with tofacitinib. V is TRBV7-9 and J is TRBJ2-7; the D is unclear. The CDR3 DNA is TGTGCCAGCAGTGGCCCCCCTACCTACGAGCAGTACTTC. Residues: CASSGPPTYEQYF.